Here is one T cell receptor beta chain with its context. The CDR3 extends over 13 amino acids. The V gene lost 1 base and the J gene lost 7 bases, with 10 bases spanning the gap. Germline assignment: CDR1 PRHDT and CDR2 FYEKMQ (reference sequence). In the authors' methods: Reference gene primers were amplified, and this amplification served to estimate nucleated cell counts. Some clones are missing from TCRdb's copy, which holds only in-frame ones; the method was immunoSEQ multiplex PCR. V and J calls and clone size are copied from that table; D and trimming were computed from the DNA. The table has about 74,000 clones, under 95% seen once; the top ten hold roughly 1.5%. The source of the sample is a study of blood T cell repertoires in COVID-19.

The sequence was collected from a man between 45 and 60 years old with acute or convalescent COVID-19. Sequencing input: peripheral blood. The chain has TRBV13 and TRBJ2-5; D is ambiguous. The CDR3 nucleotides read TGTGCCAGCAGCTTAGACGTTCCAGGGACCCAGTACTTC. Translation: CASSLDVPGTQYF.